The clone carrying this T cell receptor beta chain has just a few counts. Germline V gene lookup returns CDR1 SNHLY and CDR2 FYNNEI. CDR3 length equals 16 residues. With V trimmed by 4 bases and J by 0 bases, 5 bases remained unmatched. This entry comes from a study of blood T cell repertoires in COVID-19. Study overall: Italy, Spain and the United States were the sources of the convalescent and acute COVID-19 samples. PBMCs, B-cell-depleted T cells, or T cells were the source of the cDNA or gDNA that made up the material.

Per the authors' pipeline: Cell counts per sample came from amplifying reference gene primers. Sequencing used immunoSEQ multiplex PCR; TCRdb keeps in-frame clones, though not all of them. The V and J calls and the clone size are those of that table, but D and trimming were determined from the DNA. The sample records approximately 120,000 clones, 65% to 90% being singletons. The rearrangement uses TRBV2 and TRBJ2-5, with TRBD2 matching 10 bases. This clonotype originated in a woman older than 75 with acute or convalescent COVID-19. Sequenced input: peripheral blood. CDR3 DNA sequence: TGTGCCAGCAGTGGCCCTAGCGGGGGTCACCAAGAGACCCAGTACTTC. It yields the protein CASSGPSGGHQETQYF.